These 18 T cell receptor beta chains share one sample of origin, sequenced in a study of cytomegalovirus exposure and HLA in healthy donors. PCR primers comprised 60 Vbeta and 13 Jbeta primers. Generated by immunoSEQ multiplex PCR, the TCRdb table keeps only in-frame clones and is missing some. The data show approximately 170,000 clones, around four fifths seen once. Sequencing was carried out using PBMCs. The receptors come from a boy aged 2 to 9 in good health and CMV-seronegative.

The chain joins TRBV2 to TRBJ2-3, with 8 positions matching TRBD2. Germline CDR1 reads SNHLY; CDR2 reads FYNNEI. The CDR3 is 17 amino acids. Losses at the gene ends were 6 bases for V and 2 bases for J; bases not matched to a gene: 13. This CDR3 is CASSPSGGFYNTDTQYF. In nucleotides, the CDR3 is TGTGCCAGCAGCCCCAGCGGGGGCTTCTACAACACAGATACGCAGTATTTT.

This clone was observed a single time. The chain joins TRBV2 to TRBJ1-3; 7 positions agree with TRBD1. In germline, CDR1 is SNHLY, CDR2 FYNNEI. This CDR3 contains 12 residues. V dropped 10 bases and J dropped 4; count of bases not matched to a gene: 4. Written as DNA, the CDR3 is TGTGCCACCATGACAGGGGGAAACACCATATATTTT. Translated, it gives CATMTGGNTIYF.

This chain connects TRBV5-1 to TRBJ1-4, with 9 bases identical to TRBD1. The germline gives CDR1 SGHRS, CDR2 YFSETQ. CDR3 length: 15 amino acids. The J segment lost 8 bases and the V segment lost 4 bases, leaving 9 bases of the junction unmatched. The CDR3 DNA reads as TGCGCCAGCAGCAAGGGACAGGGAATGGGGGAAAAACTGTTTTTT. Residues: CASSKGQGMGEKLFF.

V usage is TRBV4-1 and J usage is TRBJ1-1; a weak D match, TRBD1 (6 bases). This CDR3 has 18 amino acids. The germline V gene encodes CDR1 MGHRA and CDR2 YSYEKL. Trimming stripped 0 bases from V and 0 bases from J, with 17 bases between. Here the CDR3 DNA reads TGCGCCAGCAGCCAAGATGCCCCCTGGACAGTTATGAACACTGAAGCTTTCTTT. Protein product: CASSQDAPWTVMNTEAFF.

This clone has just a few counts. The rearrangement uses TRBV2 and TRBJ1-2; D perhaps matches TRBD1 (5 bases). CDR3 length: 14 residues. Trimming removed 3 bases from V and 6 bases from J, with 14 bases in between. Per germline, CDR1 SNHLY and CDR2 FYNNEI. CDR3 in amino acids: CASSDFQGRDGYTF. The DNA of the CDR3 is TGTGCCAGCAGTGATTTTCAGGGTAGGGATGGCTACACCTTC.

This sequence joins TRBV19 and TRBJ1-6; 8 positions agree with TRBD1. Trimming took 9 bases from V and 10 from J; bases not matched to a gene: 11. From germline, CDR1 is LNHDA and CDR2 SQIVND (reference sequence). The CDR3 is 14 amino acids. Here the CDR3 reads CASHSGQVISPLHF. The CDR3 DNA reads as TGTGCCAGCCACTCGGGACAGGTCATATCACCCCTCCACTTT.

The chain couples TRBV5-6 to TRBJ1-6; 9 nucleotides match TRBD1. This CDR3 has 14 residues. The ends lost 3 bases at V and 7 bases at J; junction bases unmatched: 2. Germline loops: CDR1 SGHDT, CDR2 YYEEEE. The CDR3 nucleotides read TGTGCCAGCAGCTACGGACAGGGGAATTCACCCCTCCACTTT. Translation gives CASSYGQGNSPLHF.

This chain links TRBV5-6 with TRBJ2-3, with 11 bases matching TRBD2. J lost 1 base, V lost 4 bases, and 2 bases had no gene match. In germline, CDR1 is SGHDT, CDR2 YYEEEE. This CDR3 has 15 residues. The CDR3 DNA is TGTGCCAGCAGCGGGGGACTAGCGGGCACAGATACGCAGTATTTT. The encoded protein is CASSGGLAGTDTQYF.

This clone was picked up one time. The chain combines TRBV30 with TRBJ2-2; TRBD2 agrees at 7 bases. Germline V gene lookup returns CDR1 GTSNPN and CDR2 SVGIG (reference sequence). The ends lost 0 bases at V and 0 bases at J; junction bases unmatched: 1. The length of the CDR3 is 15 residues. CDR3 protein: CAWSVSGANTGELFF. For the CDR3, the DNA is TGTGCCTGGAGTGTGAGCGGGGCGAACACCGGGGAGCTGTTTTTT.

This clone was counted once. The CDR3 region has the DNA TGTGCCAGCAGCTTAGGCCCCGGGGCTTTCTTT. This sequence encodes CASSLGPGAFF. The chain couples TRBV7-8 to TRBJ1-1; the D is unclear. Trimming shortened V by 1 base and J by 11 bases, and 8 bases separated the two germline ends. CDR3 length: 11 amino acids. Germline-derived CDR1 and CDR2 are SGHVS and FQNEAQ.

V usage is TRBV4-1 and J usage is TRBJ1-5, with D perhaps TRBD1 (6 bases). Trimming removed 0 bases at V and 3 bases at J, with 18 bases between. This CDR3 has 18 residues. The germline V gene has CDR1 MGHRA and CDR2 YSYEKL. The CDR3 spells CASSQDLLGARDNQPQHF. DNA for the CDR3: TGCGCCAGCAGCCAAGATCTATTGGGGGCCAGGGACAATCAGCCCCAGCATTTT.

This clone came up a few times. The genes are TRBV6-5 and TRBJ1-3; D is unresolved. The CDR3 contains 13 residues. Germline V CDR1 and CDR2: MNHEY, SVGAGI. V shed 5 bases and J shed 0 bases, with 5 bases lying between them. CDR3 residues: CASSDNSGNTIYF. The CDR3 DNA reads as TGTGCCAGCAGTGACAACTCTGGAAACACCATATATTTT.

The CDR3 loop is CASSETWQKAFF. The CDR3 bases are TGCGCCAGCAGTGAGACGTGGCAGAAAGCTTTCTTT. The J gene is TRBJ1-1, the V gene TRBV10-2, with D unclear. Per germline, CDR1 WSHSY and CDR2 SAAADI. This CDR3 spans 12 amino acids. The V and J ends lost 2 bases and 9 bases respectively, with 10 bases between them.

The rearrangement uses TRBV6-5 and TRBJ1-1; no clear D gene. In germline, CDR1 is MNHEY, CDR2 SVGAGI. V was shortened by 2 bases and J by 10 bases, with 8 bases between the two germline ends. This CDR3 is built from 11 residues. CDR3 residues: CASSYAGVAFF. DNA for the CDR3: TGTGCCAGCAGTTACGCGGGTGTAGCTTTCTTT.

V usage is TRBV5-4 and J usage is TRBJ1-4; D perhaps matches TRBD1 (6 bases). Germline loops: CDR1 SGHNT, CDR2 YYREEE (reference sequence). The V and J ends lost 3 bases and 2 bases respectively, with 11 bases between them. CDR3 length equals 15 residues. The CDR3 DNA is TGTGCCAGCAGCTCTGAAGGACAGACTAATGAAAAACTGTTTTTT. Residues: CASSSEGQTNEKLFF.

This chain links TRBV11-3 with TRBJ2-1; D possibly corresponds to TRBD2 (6 bases). Germline assignment: CDR1 SGHNT and CDR2 YENEEA. The V end lost 1 base, the J end lost 7 bases, and 8 bases lay between the germline ends. The length of the CDR3 is 13 residues. This CDR3 reads CASSLGRGNEQFF. The CDR3 region has the DNA TGTGCCAGCAGCTTAGGGCGGGGTAATGAGCAGTTCTTC.

Details on this clone: In the same sample, other DNA sequences code for this CDR3. J is TRBJ2-3 and V is TRBV5-1, with no clear D. The CDR3 extends over 12 amino acids. Germline V gene sequence: CDR1 SGHRS, CDR2 YFSETQ. Trimming pared 4 bases from V and 2 bases from J, leaving 5 bases between. Written as DNA, the CDR3 is TGCGCCAGCAGCCCTAACACAGATACGCAGTATTTT. As protein: CASSPNTDTQYF.

The J gene is TRBJ2-3, the V gene TRBV6-6, with 9 nucleotides matching TRBD1. Trimming took 7 bases from V and 5 from J; bases not matched to a gene: 1. CDR1 MNHNY and CDR2 SVGAGI come from the germline V gene (reference sequence). This CDR3 is built from 12 residues. CDR3 sequence reads: CASKDRGDTQYF. The CDR3 nucleotides are TGTGCCAGCAAGGACAGGGGAGATACGCAGTATTTT.